At least ten counts were recorded for the clone carrying this T cell receptor (beta chain). Antigen: not known. J gave up 6 bases and V 6 bases, and 7 bases lay outside the gene matches. The CDR3 runs 14 residues. This sample stems from a study of T cells in Graves' hyperthyroidism and ophthalmopathy. Overall study findings and caveats: Ophthalmopathy was identified by the model a median around 6 months ahead of onset. A model using 13 V-J features told ophthalmopathy apart from stable hyperthyroidism.

Amplification of TCR beta CDR3 regions was performed using RNA transcripts as template. First-round RT-PCR with HTBI primers amplified the TCR CDR3 region. TCRdb redid the calling of the multiplex PCR reads with MiXCR, one entry per CDR3 protein. The sample carries 600,000 or so distinct CDR3 sequences, roughly 15% recorded once. This TCR was sampled from a woman aged 25 to 45 with Graves' hyperthyroidism. The specimen sequenced was blood. The chain employs TRBV12-3 or TRBV12-4 and TRBJ2-2, with 7 bases lining up with TRBD2. Here the CDR3 reads CASRTSNGAGELFF. CDR3 in DNA: TGTGCCAGCAGGACTAGCAATGGTGCCGGGGAGCTGTTTTTT.